These 18 T cell receptor beta chains came from one sample sequenced in a study of breast tumors, draining lymph nodes, adjacent tissues. Breast cancer patients provided tissue from their axillary draining lymph nodes. Each CDR3 protein is one row after TCRdb ran MiXCR on the multiplex PCR reads. The data hold 85,000 to 130,000 distinct CDR3 sequences, with around 30% observed a single time. The sample comprised axillary lymph node tissue. These TCRs come from a female donor with breast cancer. Some clones in this sample may be carry-over from other donors' samples.

This clonotype appeared many times. The J gene is TRBJ2-5, the V gene TRBV10-3; 9 bases map to TRBD1. V lost 5 bases and J lost 4; bases outside the gene matches: 8. Germline V gene lookup returns CDR1 ENHRY and CDR2 SYGVKD. The CDR3 runs to 15 residues. The CDR3 nucleotides read TGTGCCATCAGTACCGACAGGGGGGTGGGAGAGACCCAGTACTTC. It specifies CAISTDRGVGETQYF.

Ten or more counts support this clonotype. The V and J genes are TRBV5-4 and TRBJ2-3; D gene ambiguous. Germline CDR1 reads SGHNT; CDR2 reads YYREEE (reference sequence). Trimming cost V 4 bases and J 1 base, with 13 bases left between them. The CDR3 length is 15 residues. The CDR3 sequence is CASSVGFSRTDTQYF. The CDR3 nucleotides read TGTGCCAGCAGCGTCGGATTCTCCCGCACAGATACGCAGTATTTT. The variable domain in full, with the rest retrieved from reference TRBV5-4 and TRBJ2-3, is ETGVTQSPTHLIKTRGQQVTLRCSSQSGHNTVSWYQQALGQGPQFIFQYYREEENGRGNFPPRFSGLQFPNYSSELNVNALELDDSALYLCASSVGFSRTDTQYFGPGTRLTVL.

This clonotype has a count of ten or more. The V gene is TRBV18, the J gene TRBJ1-2; 7 bases map to TRBD1. The CDR3 is 17 residues long. The V gene end was trimmed by 1 base and the J gene end by 4 bases; junction bases not matched to a gene: 12. Germline V gives CDR1 KGHSH, CDR2 LQKENI. The CDR3 nucleotides are TGTGCCAGCTCACCACGAGGAGGAGGGGGCATGGGCTATGGCTACACCTTC. Its protein is CASSPRGGGGMGYGYTF.

This clonotype has a count of ten or more. This chain links TRBV5-5 with TRBJ2-7; TRBD1 agrees at 8 bases. J lost 2 bases, V lost 5 bases, and 12 bases had no gene match. CDR3 length: 16 residues. Looked up from germline, CDR1 is SGHKS and CDR2 is YYEKEE (reference sequence). The CDR3 bases are TGTGCCAGCAGACGTACCACAGGGGGAATAGCCTACGAGCAGTACTTC. It yields the protein CASRRTTGGIAYEQYF.

This sequence joins TRBV7-2 and TRBJ1-1, with TRBD1 matching 7 bases. Trimming took 1 base from V and 0 from J; bases not matched to a gene: 5. Per germline, CDR1 SGHTA and CDR2 FQGNSA. The CDR3 totals 16 residues. This CDR3 is CASSLVGTALNTEAFF. The CDR3 coding sequence is TGTGCCAGCAGCTTAGTCGGGACAGCCCTGAACACTGAAGCTTTCTTT.

This clonotype has ten or more counts. The chain links TRBV2 to TRBJ1-4; D is unclear. CDR3 size: 11 residues. The germline gives CDR1 SNHLY, CDR2 FYNNEI. Trimming cost V 8 bases and J 7 bases, with 8 bases left between them. The DNA for the CDR3 is TGTGCCAGCTATTCTTTTGAAAAACTGTTTTTT. Protein: CASYSFEKLFF. Filled out from reference TRBV2 and TRBJ1-4, the complete variable domain reads EPEVTQTPSHQVTQMGQEVILRCVPISNHLYFYWYRQILGQKVEFLVSFYNNEISEKSEIFDDQFSVERPDGSNFTLKIRSTKLEDSAMYFCASYSFEKLFFGSGTQLSVL.

Many counts were recorded for this clonotype. The chain recombines TRBV28 with TRBJ1-2; possibly TRBD1 for D (5 bases). CDR1 and CDR2 from the germline V gene are MDHEN and SYDVKM. Trimming shortened V by 8 bases and J by 8 bases, and 21 bases separated the two germline ends. The CDR3 consists of 14 residues. The CDR3 nucleotides read TGTGCCAGCGGAGGCCAGGGTTTAAGGCGGGGCTACACCTTC. Protein: CASGGQGLRRGYTF.

This clonotype was seen a handful of times. It may be a read error: a sequence one base away is much more abundant. The chain is built from TRBV12-3 or TRBV12-4 and TRBJ2-3, with D possibly being TRBD2 (6 bases). V lost 3 bases and J 4 bases, leaving 17 bases between the germline ends. The CDR3 runs 16 residues. CDR3 loop: CASSFGATGVADTQYF. DNA for the CDR3: TGTGCCAGCAGTTTCGGGGCGACGGGGGTCGCAGATACGCAGTATTTT.

This clonotype showed up many times. The chain combines TRBV6-1 with TRBJ1-4; D gene ambiguous. Germline CDR1 and CDR2: MNHNS and SASEGT. This CDR3 spans 15 amino acids. V lost 2 bases and J 8 bases, leaving 15 bases between the germline ends. The CDR3 loop reads CASSEYSGGMEKLFF. As DNA, the CDR3 is TGTGCCAGCAGTGAATACTCGGGCGGAATGGAAAAACTGTTTTTT.

Comments on this clonotype: A much larger clone sits a single nucleotide away, making a read error possible. The rearrangement joins TRBV6-1 to TRBJ1-5; a weak D match, TRBD1 (5 bases). V lost 4 bases, J lost 6 bases, and 16 bases lay in between. This CDR3 has 15 residues. Germline CDR1 is MNHNS and CDR2 is SASEGT. The CDR3 spells CASSGPGRGGQPQHF. DNA for the CDR3: TGTGCCAGCAGTGGACCGGGACGGGGTGGTCAGCCCCAGCATTTT.

Remarks on this clonotype: Here the CDR3 omits its conserved ending phenylalanine or tryptophan, so a read error is the likely source. This chain connects TRBV5-1 to TRBJ2-5, with TRBD1 identical over 8 bases. This CDR3 is 20 amino acids long. Germline V gives CDR1 SGHRS, CDR2 YFSETQ. The junction had 17 bases not matched to a gene; V was cut back by 0 bases and J by 1 base. The CDR3 DNA reads TGCGCCAGCAGCTTGGCCAAATCATGGACAGGGCTAGGTGCCCAAGAGACCCAGTACGTC. This codes for CASSLAKSWTGLGAQETQYV.

A few counts support this clonotype. The chain uses TRBV10-3 and TRBJ1-1; D gene ambiguous. The CDR3 covers 13 residues. V was clipped by 3 bases and J by 7 bases, with 12 bases between them. Germline V CDR1 and CDR2: ENHRY, SYGVKD. For the CDR3, the DNA is TGTGCCATCAGTGACAGAGGGAGGAGTGAAGCTTTCTTT. It specifies CAISDRGRSEAFF.

The chain employs TRBV5-1 and TRBJ1-3; D not resolved. The V gene lost 0 bases and the J gene lost 0 bases, with 7 bases spanning the gap. Germline V gene sequence: CDR1 SGHRS, CDR2 YFSETQ. This CDR3 is built from 15 residues. The CDR3 spells CASSLVGDSGNTIYF. The CDR3 DNA reads as TGCGCCAGCAGCTTGGTTGGGGACTCTGGAAACACCATATATTTT.

The V gene is TRBV5-4, the J gene TRBJ2-1; TRBD2 matches 9 bases. The V and J ends lost 7 bases and 15 bases, in that order; junction bases with no gene match: 14. Per the germline V gene, CDR1 is SGHNT and CDR2 is YYREEE (reference sequence). The CDR3 length is 13 residues. CDR3 sequence (DNA): TGTGCCAGCTATAGCGGGGGATACACGGCTGTGTTCTTC. It yields the protein CASYSGGYTAVFF.

This clonotype was seen once. The chain is built from TRBV7-9 and TRBJ2-2; D is undetermined. CDR1 and CDR2 from the germline V gene are SEHNR and FQNEAQ (reference sequence). The V end was cut by 2 bases, the J end by 9 bases, with 25 bases between. The CDR3 covers 18 residues. For the CDR3, the DNA is TGTGCCAGCAGCTTACTGGTAGGGTTCGGCTATTATACCAGGGAGCTGTTTTTT. The encoded protein is CASSLLVGFGYYTRELFF. The complete variable domain, with remaining parts taken from reference TRBV7-9 and TRBJ2-2, reads DTGVSQNPRHKITKRGQNVTFRCDPISEHNRLYWYRQTLGQGPEFLTYFQNEAQLEKSRLLSDRFSAERPKGSFSTLEIQRTEQGDSAMYLCASSLLVGFGYYTRELFFGEGSRLTVL.

This clonotype occurred a few times. A read error may explain this, as a much larger clone is one base away. This rearrangement joins TRBV25-1 to TRBJ2-4; the D gene is possibly TRBD1 (6 bases). CDR1 is MGHDK, CDR2 SYGVNS, per germline. Trimming removed 4 bases from V and 4 bases from J, with 17 bases in between. The CDR3 sequence is 16 residues long. For the CDR3, the DNA is TGTGCCAGCAGTGCTACCGAACAGGGCTTAAAAAACATTCAGTACTTC. It specifies CASSATEQGLKNIQYF.

This clonotype was observed many times. V usage is TRBV3-1 and J usage is TRBJ2-7; D possibly corresponds to TRBD1 (5 bases). V lost 1 base and J 5 bases, leaving 9 bases between the germline ends. CDR3 length equals 13 residues. Looked up from germline, CDR1 is LGHDT and CDR2 is YNNKEL (reference sequence). The CDR3 DNA reads as TGTGCCAGCAGCCAAGTCTTAGGGGACGAGCAGTACTTC. As protein: CASSQVLGDEQYF.

At least ten counts were recorded for this clonotype. J is TRBJ1-2 and V is TRBV6-2 or TRBV6-3; tentative D call: TRBD1 (5 bases). CDR1 MNHEY and CDR2 SVGEGT come from the germline V gene. This CDR3 is built from 16 residues. Trimming left V 0 bases short and J 5 bases short, with 16 bases between. The CDR3 DNA reads TGTGCCAGCAGTTACTCTACAGGCTCAGCAACTTATGGCTACACCTTC. Its translation is CASSYSTGSATYGYTF.